These T cell receptor beta chains were read from a single sample in a study of regulatory T cells in long-lasting Graves disease. TCRdb reprocessed the multiplex PCR reads with MiXCR, giving one entry per CDR3 protein. Of approximately 470,000 distinct CDR3 sequences listed, around 15% are singletons. These records were also assigned to another study, of T cells in Graves' hyperthyroidism and ophthalmopathy.

Sequencing used peripheral blood mononuclear cells (PBMCs), obtained at new diagnosis, from a patient treated with antithyroid drugs. The origin of the receptors is a man aged 35 to 55 with Graves disease. CDR3s include the opening cysteine and the closing phenylalanine or tryptophan. The order of the fields is D gene, J gene, V gene, clone size, CDR3 protein, CDR3 DNA. A D gene is named only where the DNA matches it firmly. Expanded clones are given a class, and other clones once, few, many or no size at all.

>TRBD2|TRBJ2-1|TRBV20-1|many
CSARVRSGRYFNEQFF
TGCAGTGCTAGAGTCCGTAGCGGGCGATACTTCAATGAGCAGTTCTTC
>TRBD2|TRBJ2-1|TRBV9|few
CASSGSGVYNEQFF
TGTGCCAGCAGCGGGAGCGGGGTGTACAATGAGCAGTTCTTC
>.|TRBJ1-1|TRBV28|many
CASRPAPNTEAFF
TGTGCCAGCAGACCGGCCCCGAACACTGAAGCTTTCTTT
>.|TRBJ2-5|TRBV20-1|many
CSAQGRRQETQYF
TGCAGTGCCCAAGGTCGGAGACAAGAGACCCAGTACTTC
>.|TRBJ2-3|TRBV20-1|few
CSARYRAGTDTQYF
TGCAGTGCTAGATACAGGGCCGGCACAGATACGCAGTATTTT
>.|TRBJ2-3|TRBV5-1|many
CASSLELGDTQYF
TGCGCCAGCAGCTTGGAGTTGGGGGATACGCAGTATTTT
>.|TRBJ1-1|TRBV27|many
CASSLGGLSEAFF
TGTGCCAGCAGTTTGGGTGGGCTCTCTGAAGCTTTCTTT
>.|TRBJ2-2|TRBV27|.
CASSPTQGPTGELFF
TGTGCCAGCAGTCCTACCCAGGGTCCCACCGGGGAGCTGTTTTTT
>.|TRBJ2-3|TRBV19|.
CASSDTVSTDTQYF
TGTGCCAGTAGCGATACGGTTAGCACAGATACGCAGTATTTT
>.|TRBJ2-3|TRBV6-9|.
CASSYVPGPTDTQYF
TGTGCCAGCAGTTACGTCCCGGGACCCACAGATACGCAGTATTTT
>.|TRBJ2-3|TRBV24-1|many
CATSDFPDTQYF
TGTGCCACCAGTGATTTTCCGGATACGCAGTATTTT
>TRBD2|TRBJ2-3|TRBV24-1|.
CATSDLTSGSTDTQYF
TGTGCCACCAGTGATTTGACTAGCGGCAGCACAGATACGCAGTATTTT
>.|TRBJ2-5|TRBV9|.
CASSETGGGASGQYF
TGTGCCAGCAGCGAGACAGGAGGGGGGGCAAGCGGCCAGTACTTC
>.|TRBJ1-5|TRBV4-1|many
CASSQDRRGALGNQPQHF
TGCGCCAGCAGCCAGGACCGGAGGGGGGCCCTAGGCAATCAGCCCCAGCATTTT